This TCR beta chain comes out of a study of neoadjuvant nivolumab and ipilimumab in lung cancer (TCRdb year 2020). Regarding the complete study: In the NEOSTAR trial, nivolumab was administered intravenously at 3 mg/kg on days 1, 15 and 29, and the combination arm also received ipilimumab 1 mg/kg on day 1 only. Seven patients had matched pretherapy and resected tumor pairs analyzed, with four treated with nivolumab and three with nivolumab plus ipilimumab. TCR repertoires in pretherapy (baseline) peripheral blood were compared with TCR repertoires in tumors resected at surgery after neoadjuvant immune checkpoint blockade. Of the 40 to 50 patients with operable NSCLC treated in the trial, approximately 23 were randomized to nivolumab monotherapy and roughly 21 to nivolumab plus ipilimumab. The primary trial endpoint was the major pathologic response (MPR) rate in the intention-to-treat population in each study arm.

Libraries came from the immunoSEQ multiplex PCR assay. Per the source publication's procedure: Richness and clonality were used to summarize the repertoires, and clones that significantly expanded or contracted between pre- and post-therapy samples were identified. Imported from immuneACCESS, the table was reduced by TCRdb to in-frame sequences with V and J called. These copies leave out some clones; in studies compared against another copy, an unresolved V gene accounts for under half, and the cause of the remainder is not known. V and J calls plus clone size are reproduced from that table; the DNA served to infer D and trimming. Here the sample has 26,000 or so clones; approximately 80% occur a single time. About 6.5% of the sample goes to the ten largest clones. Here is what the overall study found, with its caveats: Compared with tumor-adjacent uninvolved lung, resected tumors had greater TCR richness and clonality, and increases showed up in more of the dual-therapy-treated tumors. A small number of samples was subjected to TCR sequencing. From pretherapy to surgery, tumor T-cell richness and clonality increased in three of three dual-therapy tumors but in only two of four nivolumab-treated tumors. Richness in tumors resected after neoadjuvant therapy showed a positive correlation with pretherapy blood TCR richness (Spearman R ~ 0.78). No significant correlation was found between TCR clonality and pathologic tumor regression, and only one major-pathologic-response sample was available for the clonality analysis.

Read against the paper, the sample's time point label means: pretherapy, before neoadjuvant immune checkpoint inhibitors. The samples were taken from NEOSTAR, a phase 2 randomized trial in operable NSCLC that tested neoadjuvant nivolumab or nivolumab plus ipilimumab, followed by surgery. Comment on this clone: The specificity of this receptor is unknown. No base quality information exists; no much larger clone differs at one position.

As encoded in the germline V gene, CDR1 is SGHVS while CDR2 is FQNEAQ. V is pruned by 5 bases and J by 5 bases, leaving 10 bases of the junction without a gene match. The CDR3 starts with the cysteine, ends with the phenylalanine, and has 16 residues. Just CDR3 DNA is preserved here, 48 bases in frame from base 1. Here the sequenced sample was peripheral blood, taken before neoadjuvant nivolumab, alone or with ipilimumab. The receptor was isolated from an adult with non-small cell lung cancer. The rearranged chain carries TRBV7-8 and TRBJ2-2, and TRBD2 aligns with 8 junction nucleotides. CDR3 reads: CASSPGVAGWTGELFF. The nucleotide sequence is TGTGCCAGCAGCCCCGGAGTAGCGGGGTGGACCGGGGAGCTGTTTTTT.